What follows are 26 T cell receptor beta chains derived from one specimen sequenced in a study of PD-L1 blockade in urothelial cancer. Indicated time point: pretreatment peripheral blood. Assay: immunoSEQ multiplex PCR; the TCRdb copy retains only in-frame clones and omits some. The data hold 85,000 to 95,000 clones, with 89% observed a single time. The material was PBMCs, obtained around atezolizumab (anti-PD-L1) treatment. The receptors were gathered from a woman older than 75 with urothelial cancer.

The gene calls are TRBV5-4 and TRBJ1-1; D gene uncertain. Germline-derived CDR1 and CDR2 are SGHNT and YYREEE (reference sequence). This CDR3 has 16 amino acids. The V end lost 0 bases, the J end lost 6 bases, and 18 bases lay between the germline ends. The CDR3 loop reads CASSLGGAGPKSEAFF. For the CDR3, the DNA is TGTGCCAGCAGCTTGGGGGGAGCAGGCCCAAAGTCTGAAGCTTTCTTT.

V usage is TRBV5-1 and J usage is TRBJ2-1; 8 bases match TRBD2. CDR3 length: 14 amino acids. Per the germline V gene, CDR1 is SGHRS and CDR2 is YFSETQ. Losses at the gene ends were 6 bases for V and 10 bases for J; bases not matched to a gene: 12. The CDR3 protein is CASNTPGGQREQFF. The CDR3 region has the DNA TGCGCCAGCAATACCCCGGGAGGGCAACGAGAGCAGTTCTTC.

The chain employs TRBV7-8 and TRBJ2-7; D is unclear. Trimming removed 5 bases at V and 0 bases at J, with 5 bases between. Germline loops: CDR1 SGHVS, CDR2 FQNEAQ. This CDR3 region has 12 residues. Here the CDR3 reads CASSPSSYEQYF. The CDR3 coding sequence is TGTGCCAGCAGCCCTAGCTCCTACGAGCAGTACTTC.

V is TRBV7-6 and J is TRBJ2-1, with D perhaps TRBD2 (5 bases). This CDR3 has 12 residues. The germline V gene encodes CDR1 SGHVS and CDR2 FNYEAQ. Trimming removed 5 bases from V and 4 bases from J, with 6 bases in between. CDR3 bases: TGTGCCAGCAGCACGGGGTACAATGAGCAGTTCTTC. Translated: CASSTGYNEQFF.

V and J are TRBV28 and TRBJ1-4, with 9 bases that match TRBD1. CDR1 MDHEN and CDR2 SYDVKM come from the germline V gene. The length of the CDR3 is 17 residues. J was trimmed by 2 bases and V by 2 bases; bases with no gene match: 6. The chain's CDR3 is CASSLTGGVSTNEKLFF. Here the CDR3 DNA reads TGTGCCAGCAGTTTAACAGGGGGCGTATCCACTAATGAAAAACTGTTTTTT.

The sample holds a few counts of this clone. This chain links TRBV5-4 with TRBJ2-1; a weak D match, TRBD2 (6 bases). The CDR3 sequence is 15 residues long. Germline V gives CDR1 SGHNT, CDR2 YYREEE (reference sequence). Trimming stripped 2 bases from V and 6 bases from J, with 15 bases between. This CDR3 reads CASSFGGSRANEQFF. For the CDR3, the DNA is TGTGCCAGCAGCTTCGGAGGGAGTCGCGCCAATGAGCAGTTCTTC.

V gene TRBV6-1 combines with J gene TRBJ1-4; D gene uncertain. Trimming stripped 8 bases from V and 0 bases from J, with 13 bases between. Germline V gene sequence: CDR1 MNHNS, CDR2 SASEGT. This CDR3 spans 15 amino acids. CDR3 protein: CASEAEPATNEKLFF. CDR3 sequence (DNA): TGTGCCAGCGAAGCCGAACCCGCAACTAATGAAAAACTGTTTTTT.

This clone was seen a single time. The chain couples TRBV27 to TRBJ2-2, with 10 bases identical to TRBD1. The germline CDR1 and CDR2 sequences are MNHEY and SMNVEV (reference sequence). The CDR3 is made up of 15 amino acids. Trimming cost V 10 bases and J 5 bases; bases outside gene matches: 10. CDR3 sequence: CATLTRDRGTGELFF. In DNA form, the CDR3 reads TGTGCCACCCTAACCCGGGACAGGGGAACCGGGGAGCTGTTTTTT.

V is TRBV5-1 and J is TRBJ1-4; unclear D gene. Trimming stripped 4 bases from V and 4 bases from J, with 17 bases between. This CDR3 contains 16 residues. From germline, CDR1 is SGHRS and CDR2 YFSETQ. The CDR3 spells CASSLGGVAYNEKLFF. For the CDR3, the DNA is TGCGCCAGCAGCCTGGGCGGGGTCGCATATAATGAAAAACTGTTTTTT.

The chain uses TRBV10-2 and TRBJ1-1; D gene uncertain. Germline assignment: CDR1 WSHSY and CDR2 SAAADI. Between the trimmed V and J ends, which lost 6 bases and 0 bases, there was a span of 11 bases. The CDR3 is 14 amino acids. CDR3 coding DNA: TGCGCCAGCAGGAGGGATCAGATGAACACTGAAGCTTTCTTT. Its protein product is CASRRDQMNTEAFF.

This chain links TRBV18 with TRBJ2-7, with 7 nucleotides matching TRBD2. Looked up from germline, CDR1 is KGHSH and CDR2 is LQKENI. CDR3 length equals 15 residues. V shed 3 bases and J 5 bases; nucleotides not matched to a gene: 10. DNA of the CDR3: TGTGCCAGCTCACCCCAGACGGAGGCGGGGGACGAGCAGTACTTC. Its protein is CASSPQTEAGDEQYF.

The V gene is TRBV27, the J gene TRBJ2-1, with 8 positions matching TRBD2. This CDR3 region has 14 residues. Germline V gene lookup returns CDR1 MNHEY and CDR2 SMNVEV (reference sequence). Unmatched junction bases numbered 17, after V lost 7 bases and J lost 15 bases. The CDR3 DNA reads TGTGCCAGCACCTTCTCCCCGCGGGGGGTTCACTTGTTCTTC. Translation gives CASTFSPRGVHLFF.

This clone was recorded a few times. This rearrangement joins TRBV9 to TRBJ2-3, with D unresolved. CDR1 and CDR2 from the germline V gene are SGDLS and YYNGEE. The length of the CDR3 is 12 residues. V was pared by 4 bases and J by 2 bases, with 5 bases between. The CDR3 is CASSPHTDTQYF. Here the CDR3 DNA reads TGTGCCAGCAGCCCACACACAGATACGCAGTATTTT.

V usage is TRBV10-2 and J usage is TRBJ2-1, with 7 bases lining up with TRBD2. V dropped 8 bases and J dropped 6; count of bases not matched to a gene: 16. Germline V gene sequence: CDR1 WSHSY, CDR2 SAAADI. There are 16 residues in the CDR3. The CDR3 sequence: CASLGGSFPTANEQFF. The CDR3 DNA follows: TGCGCCAGCTTGGGCGGGAGCTTTCCAACGGCCAATGAGCAGTTCTTC.

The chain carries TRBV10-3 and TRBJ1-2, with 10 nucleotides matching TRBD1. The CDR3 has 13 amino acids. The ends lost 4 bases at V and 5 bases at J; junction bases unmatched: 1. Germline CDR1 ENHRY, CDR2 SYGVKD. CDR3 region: CAISGDRGYGYTF. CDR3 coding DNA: TGTGCCATCAGTGGGGACAGGGGTTATGGCTACACCTTC.

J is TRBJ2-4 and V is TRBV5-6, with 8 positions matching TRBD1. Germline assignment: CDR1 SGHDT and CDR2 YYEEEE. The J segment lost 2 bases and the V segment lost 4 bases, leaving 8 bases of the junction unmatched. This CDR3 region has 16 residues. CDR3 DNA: TGTGCCAGCAGCCAAGACAGGGGTTATTCCAAAAACATTCAGTACTTC. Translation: CASSQDRGYSKNIQYF.

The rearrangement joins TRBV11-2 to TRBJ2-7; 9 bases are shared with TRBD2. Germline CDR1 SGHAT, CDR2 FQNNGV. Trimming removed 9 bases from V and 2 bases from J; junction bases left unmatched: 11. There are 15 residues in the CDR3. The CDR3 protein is CASQRGTSRAYEQYF. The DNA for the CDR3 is TGTGCCAGTCAAAGGGGGACTAGCCGAGCCTACGAGCAGTACTTC.

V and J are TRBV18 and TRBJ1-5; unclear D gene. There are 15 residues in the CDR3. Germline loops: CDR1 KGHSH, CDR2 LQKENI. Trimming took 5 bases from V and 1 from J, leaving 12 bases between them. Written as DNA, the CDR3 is TGTGCCAGCTCATCCGGCCCGGGGAGCAATCAGCCCCAGCATTTT. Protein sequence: CASSSGPGSNQPQHF.

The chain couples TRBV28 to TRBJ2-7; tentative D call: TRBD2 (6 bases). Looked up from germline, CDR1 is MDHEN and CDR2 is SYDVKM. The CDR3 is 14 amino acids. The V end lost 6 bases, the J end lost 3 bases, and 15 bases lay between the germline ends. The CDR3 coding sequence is TGTGCCAGCAGATTCTCGGGGGATTTCTACGAGCAGTACTTC. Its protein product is CASRFSGDFYEQYF. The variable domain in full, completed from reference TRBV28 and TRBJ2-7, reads DVKVTQSSRYLVKRTGEKVFLECVQDMDHENMFWYRQDPGLGLRLIYFSYDVKMKEKGDIPEGYSVSREKKERFSLILESASTNQTSMYLCASRFSGDFYEQYFGPGTRLTVT.

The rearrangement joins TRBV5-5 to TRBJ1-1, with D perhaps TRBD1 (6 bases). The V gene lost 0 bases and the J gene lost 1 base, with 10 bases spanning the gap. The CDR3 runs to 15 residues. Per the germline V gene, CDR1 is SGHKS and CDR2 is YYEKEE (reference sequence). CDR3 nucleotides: TGTGCCAGCAGCTTGGCGCAGGGGCCGAACACTGAAGCTTTCTTT. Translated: CASSLAQGPNTEAFF.

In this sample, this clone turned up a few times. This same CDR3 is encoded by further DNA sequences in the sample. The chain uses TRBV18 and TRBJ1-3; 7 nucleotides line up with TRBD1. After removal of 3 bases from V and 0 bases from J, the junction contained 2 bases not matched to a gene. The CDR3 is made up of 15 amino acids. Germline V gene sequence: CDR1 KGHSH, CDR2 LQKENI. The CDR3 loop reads CASSPRDSSGNTIYF. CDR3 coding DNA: TGTGCCAGCTCACCTCGGGACAGCTCTGGAAACACCATATATTTT. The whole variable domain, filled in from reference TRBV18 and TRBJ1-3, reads NAGVMQNPRHLVRRRGQEARLRCSPMKGHSHVYWYRQLPEEGLKFMVYLQKENIIDESGMPKERFSAEFPKEGPSILRIQQVVRGDSAAYFCASSPRDSSGNTIYFGEGSWLTVV.

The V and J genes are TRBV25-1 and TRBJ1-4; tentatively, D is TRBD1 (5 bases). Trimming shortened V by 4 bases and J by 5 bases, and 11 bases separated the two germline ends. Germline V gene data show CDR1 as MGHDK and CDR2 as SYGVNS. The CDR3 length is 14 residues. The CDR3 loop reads CASSVGGGNEKLFF. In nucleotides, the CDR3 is TGTGCCAGCAGTGTCGGGGGGGGGAATGAAAAACTGTTTTTT.

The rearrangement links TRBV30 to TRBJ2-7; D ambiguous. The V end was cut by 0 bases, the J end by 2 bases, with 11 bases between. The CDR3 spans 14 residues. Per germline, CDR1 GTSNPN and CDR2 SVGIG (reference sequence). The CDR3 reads CAWSVGAPAYEQYF. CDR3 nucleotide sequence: TGTGCCTGGAGTGTCGGAGCCCCAGCCTACGAGCAGTACTTC. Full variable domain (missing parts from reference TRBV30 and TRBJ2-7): SQTIHQWPATLVQPVGSPLSLECTVEGTSNPNLYWYRQAAGRGLQLLFYSVGIGQISSEVPQNLSASRPQDRQFILSSKKLLLSDSGFYLCAWSVGAPAYEQYFGPGTRLTVT.

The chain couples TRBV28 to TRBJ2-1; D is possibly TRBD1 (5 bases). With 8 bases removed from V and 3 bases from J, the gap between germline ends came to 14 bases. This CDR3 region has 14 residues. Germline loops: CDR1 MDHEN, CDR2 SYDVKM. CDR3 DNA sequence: TGTGCCAGCCATGGGGCTACCTACTACAATGAGCAGTTCTTC. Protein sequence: CASHGATYYNEQFF.

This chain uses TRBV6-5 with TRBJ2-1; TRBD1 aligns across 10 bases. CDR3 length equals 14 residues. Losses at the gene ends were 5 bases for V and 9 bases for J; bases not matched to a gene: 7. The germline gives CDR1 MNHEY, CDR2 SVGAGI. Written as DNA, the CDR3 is TGTGCCAGCAGTCGGGTGACAGGGGGCGGTGAGCAGTTCTTC. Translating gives CASSRVTGGGEQFF.

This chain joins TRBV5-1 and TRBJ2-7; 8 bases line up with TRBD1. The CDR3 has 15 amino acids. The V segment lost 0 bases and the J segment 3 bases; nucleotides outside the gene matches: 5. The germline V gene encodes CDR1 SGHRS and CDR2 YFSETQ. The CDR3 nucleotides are TGCGCCAGCAGCTTGGGCGGACAGGGACTCTACGAGCAGTACTTC. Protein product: CASSLGGQGLYEQYF. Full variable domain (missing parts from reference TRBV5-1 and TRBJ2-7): KAGVTQTPRYLIKTRGQQVTLSCSPISGHRSVSWYQQTPGQGLQFLFEYFSETQRNKGNFPGRFSGRQFSNSRSEMNVSTLELGDSALYLCASSLGGQGLYEQYFGPGTRLTVT.